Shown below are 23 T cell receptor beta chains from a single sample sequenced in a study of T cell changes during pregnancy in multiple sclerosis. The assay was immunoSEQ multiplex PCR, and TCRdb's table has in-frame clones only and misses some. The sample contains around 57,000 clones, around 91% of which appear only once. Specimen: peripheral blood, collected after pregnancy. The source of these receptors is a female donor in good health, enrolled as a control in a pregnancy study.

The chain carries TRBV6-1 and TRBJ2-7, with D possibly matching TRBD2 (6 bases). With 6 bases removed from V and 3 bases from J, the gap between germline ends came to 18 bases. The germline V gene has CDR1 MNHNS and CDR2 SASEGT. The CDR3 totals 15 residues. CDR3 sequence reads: CASRWGDGGNYEQYF. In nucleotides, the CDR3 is TGTGCCAGCAGGTGGGGGGACGGGGGTAACTACGAGCAGTACTTC.

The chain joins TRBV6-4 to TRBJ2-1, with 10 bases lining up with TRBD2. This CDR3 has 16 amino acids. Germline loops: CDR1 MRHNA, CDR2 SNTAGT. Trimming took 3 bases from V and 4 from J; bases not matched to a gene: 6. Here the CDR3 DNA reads TGTGCCAGCAGTGAGCAGCTAGCGGGGGCATACAATGAGCAGTTCTTC. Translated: CASSEQLAGAYNEQFF.

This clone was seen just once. The CDR3 spells CASRPGTVTYNEQFF. As DNA, the CDR3 is TGTGCCAGCAGACCGGGGACAGTTACATACAATGAGCAGTTCTTC. This chain links TRBV2 with TRBJ2-1; 7 bases agree with TRBD1. Germline CDR1 is SNHLY and CDR2 is FYNNEI. V lost 6 bases and J lost 4; bases outside the gene matches: 9. The CDR3 is 15 residues long.

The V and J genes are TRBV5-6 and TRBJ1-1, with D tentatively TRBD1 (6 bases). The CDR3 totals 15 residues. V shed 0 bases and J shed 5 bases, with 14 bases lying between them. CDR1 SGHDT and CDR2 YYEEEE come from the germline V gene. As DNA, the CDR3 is TGTGCCAGCAGCTTGGTTAGTACAGGGTGGACTGAAGCTTTCTTT. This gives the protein CASSLVSTGWTEAFF. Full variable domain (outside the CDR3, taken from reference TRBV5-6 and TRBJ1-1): DAGVTQSPTHLIKTRGQQVTLRCSPKSGHDTVSWYQQALGQGPQFIFQYYEEEERQRGNFPDRFSGHQFPNYSSELNVNALLLGDSALYLCASSLVSTGWTEAFFGQGTRLTVV.

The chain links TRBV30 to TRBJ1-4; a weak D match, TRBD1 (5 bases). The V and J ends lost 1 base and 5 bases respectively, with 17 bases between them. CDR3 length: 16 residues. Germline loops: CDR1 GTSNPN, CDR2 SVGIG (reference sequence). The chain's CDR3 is CAWSERGGVRNEKLFF. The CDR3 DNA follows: TGTGCCTGGAGTGAAAGGGGAGGAGTTAGGAATGAAAAACTGTTTTTT.

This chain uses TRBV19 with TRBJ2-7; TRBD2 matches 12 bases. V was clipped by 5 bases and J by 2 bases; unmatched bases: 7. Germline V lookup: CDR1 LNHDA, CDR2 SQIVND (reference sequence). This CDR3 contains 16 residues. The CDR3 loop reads CASSFQTSGGPYEQYF. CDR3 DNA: TGTGCCAGTAGTTTCCAGACTAGCGGGGGCCCCTACGAGCAGTACTTC.

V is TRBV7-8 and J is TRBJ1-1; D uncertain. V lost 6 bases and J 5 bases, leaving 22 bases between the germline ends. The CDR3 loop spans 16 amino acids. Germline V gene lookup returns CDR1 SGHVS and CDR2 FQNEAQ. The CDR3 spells CASSLRPLLGDTEAFF. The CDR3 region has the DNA TGTGCCAGCAGTCTCAGACCGCTCCTAGGTGATACTGAAGCTTTCTTT. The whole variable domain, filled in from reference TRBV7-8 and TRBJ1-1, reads GAGVSQSPRYKVAKRGQDVALRCDPISGHVSLFWYQQALGQGPEFLTYFQNEAQLDKSGLPSDRFFAERPEGSVSTLKIQRTQQEDSAVYLCASSLRPLLGDTEAFFGQGTRLTVV.

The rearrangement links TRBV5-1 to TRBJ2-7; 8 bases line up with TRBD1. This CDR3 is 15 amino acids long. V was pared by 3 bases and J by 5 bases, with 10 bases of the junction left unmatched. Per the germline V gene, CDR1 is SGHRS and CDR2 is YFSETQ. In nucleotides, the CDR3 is TGCGCCAGCAGCTCAGACAGGGGTCTTCGAGACGAGCAGTACTTC. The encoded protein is CASSSDRGLRDEQYF. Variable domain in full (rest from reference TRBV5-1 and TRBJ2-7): KAGVTQTPRYLIKTRGQQVTLSCSPISGHRSVSWYQQTPGQGLQFLFEYFSETQRNKGNFPGRFSGRQFSNSRSEMNVSTLELGDSALYLCASSSDRGLRDEQYFGPGTRLTVT.

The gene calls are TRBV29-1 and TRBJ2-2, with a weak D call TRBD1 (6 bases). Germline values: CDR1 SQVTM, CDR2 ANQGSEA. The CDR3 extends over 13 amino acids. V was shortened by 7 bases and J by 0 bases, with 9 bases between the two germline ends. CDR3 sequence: CSADSPNTGELFF. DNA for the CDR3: TGCAGCGCGGACAGTCCGAACACCGGGGAGCTGTTTTTT.

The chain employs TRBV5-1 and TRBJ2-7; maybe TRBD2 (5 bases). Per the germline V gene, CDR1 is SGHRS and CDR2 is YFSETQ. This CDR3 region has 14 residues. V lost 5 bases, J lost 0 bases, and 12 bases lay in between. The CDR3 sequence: CASREGRSSYEQYF. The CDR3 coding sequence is TGCGCCAGCAGAGAGGGCAGATCCTCCTACGAGCAGTACTTC.

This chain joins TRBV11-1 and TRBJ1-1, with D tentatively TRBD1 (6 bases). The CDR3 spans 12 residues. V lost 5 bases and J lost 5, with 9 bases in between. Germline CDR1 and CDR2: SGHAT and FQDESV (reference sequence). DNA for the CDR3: TGTGCCAGCAGCGCTGACAGGACTGAAGCTTTCTTT. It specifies CASSADRTEAFF.

CDR3 in amino acids: CASSQDHRGLAGYNEQFF. The CDR3 DNA sequence: TGTGCCAGCAGCCAAGATCATCGAGGACTAGCGGGGTACAATGAGCAGTTCTTC. V gene TRBV4-2 combines with J gene TRBJ2-1, with 12 bases matching TRBD2. CDR1 and CDR2 (germline): LGHNA, YNFKEQ. The CDR3 loop spans 18 amino acids. The trim removed 0 bases at V and 4 bases at J, leaving 7 bases unmatched.

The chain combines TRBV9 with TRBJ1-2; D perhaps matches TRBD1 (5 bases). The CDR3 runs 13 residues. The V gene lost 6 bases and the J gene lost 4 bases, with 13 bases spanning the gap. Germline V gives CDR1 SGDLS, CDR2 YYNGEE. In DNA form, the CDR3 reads TGTGCCAGCAATCAGGGCTCGGTCTATGGCTACACCTTC. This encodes CASNQGSVYGYTF.

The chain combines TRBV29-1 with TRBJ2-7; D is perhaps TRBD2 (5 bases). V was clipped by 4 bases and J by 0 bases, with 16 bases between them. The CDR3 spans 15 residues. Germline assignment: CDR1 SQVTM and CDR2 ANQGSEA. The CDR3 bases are TGCAGCGTTGCTGTACTGGGCCGGGGCTCCTACGAGCAGTACTTC. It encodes CSVAVLGRGSYEQYF.

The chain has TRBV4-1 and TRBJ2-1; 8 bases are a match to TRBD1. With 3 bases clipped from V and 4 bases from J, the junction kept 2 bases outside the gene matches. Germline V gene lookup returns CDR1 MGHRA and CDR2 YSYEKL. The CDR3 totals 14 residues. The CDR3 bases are TGCGCCAGCAGCCAGGGACAGGTTTACAATGAGCAGTTCTTC. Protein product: CASSQGQVYNEQFF.

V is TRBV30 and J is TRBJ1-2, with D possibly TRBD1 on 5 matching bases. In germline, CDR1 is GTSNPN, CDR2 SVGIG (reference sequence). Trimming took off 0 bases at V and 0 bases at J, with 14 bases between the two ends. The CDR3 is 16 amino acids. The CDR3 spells CAWSVLGGVPNYGYTF. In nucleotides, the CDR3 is TGTGCCTGGAGTGTATTGGGGGGAGTTCCTAACTATGGCTACACCTTC. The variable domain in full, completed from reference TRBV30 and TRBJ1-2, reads SQTIHQWPATLVQPVGSPLSLECTVEGTSNPNLYWYRQAAGRGLQLLFYSVGIGQISSEVPQNLSASRPQDRQFILSSKKLLLSDSGFYLCAWSVLGGVPNYGYTFGSGTRLTVV.

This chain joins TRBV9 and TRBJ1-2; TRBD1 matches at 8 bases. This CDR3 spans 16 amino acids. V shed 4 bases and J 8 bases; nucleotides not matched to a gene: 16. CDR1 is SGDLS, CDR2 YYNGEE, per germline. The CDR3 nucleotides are TGTGCCAGCAGCCCCGAAGGACAGGGCGCAGTTCGGGGCTACACCTTC. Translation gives CASSPEGQGAVRGYTF.

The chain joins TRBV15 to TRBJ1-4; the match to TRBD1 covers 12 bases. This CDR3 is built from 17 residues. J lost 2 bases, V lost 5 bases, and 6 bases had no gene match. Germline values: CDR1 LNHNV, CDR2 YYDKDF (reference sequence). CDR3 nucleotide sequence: TGTGCCACCAGCGCCCGGGACAGGGGGCTTACTAATGAAAAACTGTTTTTT. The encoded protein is CATSARDRGLTNEKLFF.

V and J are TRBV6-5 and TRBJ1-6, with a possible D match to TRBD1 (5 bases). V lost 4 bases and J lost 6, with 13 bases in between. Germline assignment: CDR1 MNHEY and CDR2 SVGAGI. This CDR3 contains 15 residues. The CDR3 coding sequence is TGTGCCAGCAGTTTCAGGGCTCGGTTTAATTCACCCCTCCACTTT. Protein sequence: CASSFRARFNSPLHF.

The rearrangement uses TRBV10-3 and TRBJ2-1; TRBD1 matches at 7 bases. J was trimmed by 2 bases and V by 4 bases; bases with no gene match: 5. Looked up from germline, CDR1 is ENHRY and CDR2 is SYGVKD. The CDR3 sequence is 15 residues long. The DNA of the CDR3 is TGTGCCATCAGTGGACAGGGACGTACCTACAATGAGCAGTTCTTC. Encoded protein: CAISGQGRTYNEQFF.

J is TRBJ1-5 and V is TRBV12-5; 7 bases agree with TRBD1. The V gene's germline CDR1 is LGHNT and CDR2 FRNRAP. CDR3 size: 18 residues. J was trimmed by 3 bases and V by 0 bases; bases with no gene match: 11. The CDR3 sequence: CASGLVLGTDALNQPQHF. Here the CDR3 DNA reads TGTGCTAGTGGTTTGGTCCTCGGGACAGATGCTCTCAATCAGCCCCAGCATTTT.

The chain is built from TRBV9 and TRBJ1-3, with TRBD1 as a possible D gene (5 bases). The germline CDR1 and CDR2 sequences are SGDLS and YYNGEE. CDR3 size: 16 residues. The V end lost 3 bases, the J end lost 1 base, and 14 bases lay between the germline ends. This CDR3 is CASSERTGLSGNTIYF. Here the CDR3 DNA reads TGTGCCAGCAGCGAACGAACAGGCCTGTCTGGAAACACCATATATTTT.

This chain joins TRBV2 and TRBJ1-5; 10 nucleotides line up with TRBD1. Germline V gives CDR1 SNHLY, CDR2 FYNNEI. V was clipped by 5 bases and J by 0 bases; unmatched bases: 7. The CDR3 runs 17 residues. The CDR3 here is CASSRTGGGYSNQPQHF. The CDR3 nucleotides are TGTGCCAGCAGTCGGACAGGGGGGGGGTATAGCAATCAGCCCCAGCATTTT.